These 28 T cell receptor beta chains were sequenced from one sample in a study of T-cell memory formation after mild COVID-19. Each CDR3 protein is one row after TCRdb ran MiXCR on the 5' RACE reads. The profile shows about 240,000 distinct CDR3 sequences, roughly 10% of them singletons. The sample taken for sequencing was PBMCs or a T cell subset sorted from them (not recorded which). These receptors all come from a man between 18 and 35 years old who had mild COVID-19 (a few samples of this study predate the infection). Cell type and time point are not known.

There are a few counts of this clonotype. This chain links TRBV5-1 with TRBJ2-2, with TRBD1 matching 10 bases. The CDR3 has 16 amino acids. The germline V gene encodes CDR1 SGHRS and CDR2 YFSETQ. V was pared by 5 bases and J by 6 bases, with 10 bases of the junction left unmatched. CDR3 in DNA: TGCGCCAGCAGGGCCGGGACAGGGGTTTACGCCGGGGAGCTGTTTTTT. Translation gives CASRAGTGVYAGELFF.

In this sample, this clonotype turned up a few times. The rearrangement links TRBV25-1 to TRBJ2-1; 13 nucleotides agree with TRBD2. Unmatched junction bases numbered 4, after V lost 8 bases and J lost 6 bases. The CDR3 loop spans 14 amino acids. From germline, CDR1 is MGHDK and CDR2 SYGVNS. The DNA for the CDR3 is TGTGCCAGCTCATGGACTAGCGGGGGCAATGAGCAGTTCTTC. It yields the protein CASSWTSGGNEQFF.

There are a few counts of this clonotype. This chain joins TRBV5-1 and TRBJ2-5; TRBD2 matches at 8 bases. Germline V gives CDR1 SGHRS, CDR2 YFSETQ. This CDR3 has 15 residues. V shed 5 bases and J 4 bases; nucleotides not matched to a gene: 10. CDR3 nucleotide sequence: TGCGCCAGCAGTCCTACTAGACTAGCGCGAGAGACCCAGTACTTC. Translated, it gives CASSPTRLARETQYF. The full variable domain, its missing parts supplied by reference TRBV5-1 and TRBJ2-5, is KAGVTQTPRYLIKTRGQQVTLSCSPISGHRSVSWYQQTPGQGLQFLFEYFSETQRNKGNFPGRFSGRQFSNSRSEMNVSTLELGDSALYLCASSPTRLARETQYFGPGTRLLVL.

This clonotype has just a few counts. A much larger clone lies a single base off, so this may be a read error. The V gene is TRBV2, the J gene TRBJ2-6; TRBD1 matches at 7 bases. The germline V gene encodes CDR1 SNHLY and CDR2 FYNNEI. The CDR3 loop spans 15 amino acids. The junction had 0 bases not matched to a gene; V was cut back by 4 bases and J by 0 bases. CDR3 DNA: TGTGCCAGCAGTGCAGGGGGCTCTGGGGCCAACGTCCTGACTTTC. It translates to CASSAGGSGANVLTF.

This clonotype turned up a few times. This chain connects TRBV20-1 to TRBJ2-5; the D is unclear. Germline CDR1 is DFQATT and CDR2 is SNEGSKA (reference sequence). The CDR3 is 17 residues long. The V and J ends lost 0 bases and 0 bases respectively, with 17 bases between them. The CDR3 region is CSARDLVGEGYQETQYF. The CDR3 DNA reads as TGCAGTGCTAGAGATTTGGTCGGCGAAGGGTACCAAGAGACCCAGTACTTC.

The chain recombines TRBV7-6 with TRBJ2-3; tentative D call: TRBD2 (5 bases). CDR3 length equals 16 residues. With 1 base removed from V and 4 bases from J, the gap between germline ends came to 15 bases. Germline loops: CDR1 SGHVS, CDR2 FNYEAQ. CDR3 amino acids: CASSLDEALRADTQYF. DNA of the CDR3: TGTGCCAGCAGCTTAGATGAGGCCTTGCGGGCAGATACGCAGTATTTT.

This clonotype occurred a few times. The V call is TRBV28, the J call TRBJ2-7; no clear D gene. V lost 5 bases to trimming and J lost 0 bases, with 5 bases between them. The CDR3 has 12 residues. Germline V gene data show CDR1 as MDHEN and CDR2 as SYDVKM. The chain's CDR3 is CASSRGSYEQYF. CDR3 bases: TGTGCCAGCAGTCGAGGCTCCTACGAGCAGTACTTC.

The rearrangement joins TRBV4-3 to TRBJ2-7; D is perhaps TRBD1 (6 bases). Trimming cost V 2 bases and J 5 bases, with 19 bases left between them. From germline, CDR1 is LGHNA and CDR2 YSLEER. The CDR3 has 16 residues. The CDR3 loop is CASSQSRDEGVDEQYV. Here the CDR3 DNA reads TGCGCCAGCAGCCAATCTCGGGACGAGGGGGTTGACGAGCAGTACGTC.

This clonotype was seen a handful of times. The rearrangement uses TRBV7-8 and TRBJ1-2, with 7 positions matching TRBD1. CDR3 size: 15 residues. The germline V gene encodes CDR1 SGHVS and CDR2 FQNEAQ. V gave up 5 bases and J gave up 6 bases; unmatched junction bases: 12. This chain's CDR3 is CASSLRQGLGDGYTF. The CDR3 DNA follows: TGTGCCAGCAGCCTCAGACAGGGACTGGGGGATGGCTACACCTTC.

V gene TRBV9 combines with J gene TRBJ2-2; 8 nucleotides match TRBD1. Unmatched junction bases numbered 3, after V lost 7 bases and J lost 7 bases. CDR3 length: 12 residues. The germline gives CDR1 SGDLS, CDR2 YYNGEE. CDR3 in amino acids: CASQGAYGELFF. CDR3 DNA sequence: TGTGCCAGCCAGGGGGCTTACGGGGAGCTGTTTTTT.

This chain links TRBV20-1 with TRBJ2-6; TRBD1 aligns across 10 bases. Per germline, CDR1 DFQATT and CDR2 SNEGSKA (reference sequence). This CDR3 region has 15 residues. V was clipped by 5 bases and J by 4 bases; unmatched bases: 5. The CDR3 region has the DNA TGCAGTGCTCGACAGGGGGCTGCAGGGGCCAACGTCCTGACTTTC. Translated: CSARQGAAGANVLTF.

V is TRBV12-3 or TRBV12-4 and J is TRBJ2-5; D gene ambiguous. V lost 6 bases and J 5 bases, leaving 13 bases between the germline ends. This CDR3 contains 13 residues. The CDR3 is CASSNDWGETQYF. In DNA, the CDR3 is TGTGCCAGCAGCAATGATTGGGGTGAGACCCAGTACTTC.

The V and J genes are TRBV10-3 and TRBJ1-6, with 7 bases aligning to TRBD1. Trimming removed 6 bases from V and 7 bases from J; junction bases left unmatched: 3. Germline V lookup: CDR1 ENHRY, CDR2 SYGVKD. The CDR3 spans 13 residues. The CDR3 reads CAIRAGGNSPLHF. DNA of the CDR3: TGTGCCATCAGAGCAGGGGGAAATTCACCCCTCCACTTT.

As DNA, the CDR3 is TGTGCCAGCATTCAGAACACCGGGGAGCTGTTTTTT. Protein: CASIQNTGELFF. This sequence joins TRBV7-8 and TRBJ2-2; D remains ambiguous. V was cut by 7 bases and J by 1 base, with 4 bases left in between. The CDR3 has 12 amino acids. CDR1 SGHVS and CDR2 FQNEAQ come from the germline V gene.

The chain links TRBV7-2 to TRBJ2-3; TRBD2 matches at 7 bases. V lost 2 bases to trimming and J lost 0 bases; unmatched junction nucleotides: 11. CDR3 length: 18 amino acids. The germline CDR1 and CDR2 sequences are SGHTA and FQGNSA. CDR3 protein: CASSLNGPSGSSTDTQYF. CDR3 sequence (DNA): TGTGCCAGCAGCTTAAATGGGCCTAGCGGATCTAGCACAGATACGCAGTATTTT.

The rearrangement joins TRBV5-1 to TRBJ2-7; TRBD2 aligns across 8 bases. J lost 1 base, V lost 5 bases, and 2 bases had no gene match. Germline V gene data show CDR1 as SGHRS and CDR2 as YFSETQ. The CDR3 has 13 amino acids. The CDR3 protein is CASSREGSYEQYF. CDR3 DNA: TGCGCCAGCAGTCGGGAGGGGTCCTACGAGCAGTACTTC.

This clonotype was detected ten times or more. The genes are TRBV5-4 and TRBJ2-5; no clear D gene. The V end lost 0 bases, the J end lost 5 bases, and 11 bases lay between the germline ends. Germline loops: CDR1 SGHNT, CDR2 YYREEE (reference sequence). This CDR3 is 14 amino acids long. This chain's CDR3 is CASSLALSKETQYF. CDR3 sequence (DNA): TGTGCCAGCAGCTTGGCCCTTAGCAAGGAGACCCAGTACTTC.

The rearrangement links TRBV20-1 to TRBJ2-1, with D tentatively TRBD1 (6 bases). The CDR3 is 16 amino acids. The V end was cut by 0 bases, the J end by 4 bases, with 16 bases between. Looked up from germline, CDR1 is DFQATT and CDR2 is SNEGSKA (reference sequence). The chain's CDR3 is CSAREPTGPYYNEQFF. The CDR3 DNA follows: TGCAGTGCTAGAGAGCCGACAGGTCCTTATTACAATGAGCAGTTCTTC.

This clonotype was counted many times. J is TRBJ2-1 and V is TRBV9; D possibly uses TRBD1 or TRBD2 (7 bases each). The CDR3 has 16 amino acids. V lost 4 bases and J lost 3, with 17 bases in between. Germline lookup yields CDR1 SGDLS and CDR2 YYNGEE. The CDR3 nucleotides are TGTGCCAGCAGCCCGGGGGAGGGGGCTCTCTACAATGAGCAGTTCTTC. Its protein product is CASSPGEGALYNEQFF.

The rearrangement joins TRBV12-3 or TRBV12-4 to TRBJ1-1, with D perhaps TRBD1 (5 bases). The ends were cut back, 3 bases at V and 13 bases at J, with 15 bases in the middle. CDR3 size: 12 residues. The CDR3 DNA sequence: TGTGCCAGCAGTTTTGGTGGGGCCGAGGGTTTCTTT. This encodes CASSFGGAEGFF.

The table lists this clonotype with a few counts. This chain connects TRBV12-3 or TRBV12-4 to TRBJ1-5, with D hard to call. With 6 bases removed from V and 3 bases from J, the gap between germline ends came to 6 bases. The CDR3 loop spans 12 amino acids. DNA of the CDR3: TGTGCCAGCAGCCGTACCAATCAGCCCCAGCATTTT. This gives the protein CASSRTNQPQHF.

As regards this clonotype: A read error may explain this, as a much larger clone is one base away. The chain has TRBV12-3 or TRBV12-4 and TRBJ2-1; possibly TRBD2 for D (6 bases). CDR3 length: 12 residues. V dropped 6 bases and J dropped 6 bases, with 9 bases sitting between them. CDR3 sequence: CASSDGGNEQFF. DNA for the CDR3: TGTGCCAGCAGCGACGGGGGCAATGAGCAGTTCTTC.

The chain carries TRBV20-1 and TRBJ1-2; 10 bases line up with TRBD1. CDR1 and CDR2 from the germline V gene are DFQATT and SNEGSKA (reference sequence). This CDR3 is built from 13 residues. V was clipped by 4 bases and J by 8 bases; unmatched bases: 7. CDR3 DNA sequence: TGCAGTGCTAACCACGGGACAGGGGTAGGCTACACCTTC. Translated: CSANHGTGVGYTF.

This clonotype was seen more than once but under ten times. V is TRBV5-1 and J is TRBJ2-1; 7 nucleotides line up with TRBD2. J was trimmed by 0 bases and V by 5 bases; bases with no gene match: 5. CDR3 size: 15 residues. Germline CDR1 SGHRS, CDR2 YFSETQ. This chain's CDR3 is CASSGGESSYNEQFF. The CDR3 region has the DNA TGCGCCAGCAGTGGGGGGGAAAGCTCCTACAATGAGCAGTTCTTC.

V usage is TRBV7-2 and J usage is TRBJ1-1; possible D gene TRBD1, 5 bases. The V end lost 10 bases, the J end lost 6 bases, and 6 bases lay between the germline ends. The CDR3 loop spans 9 amino acids. Germline values: CDR1 SGHTA, CDR2 FQGNSA. CDR3 coding DNA: TGTGCCACGGGGGCTGAAGCTTTCTTT. The encoded protein is CATGAEAFF. Drawing the rest from reference TRBV7-2 and TRBJ1-1, the complete variable domain is GAGVSQSPSNKVTEKGKDVELRCDPISGHTALYWYRQSLGQGLEFLIYFQGNSAPDKSGLPSDRFSAERTGGSVSTLTIQRTQQEDSAVYLCATGAEAFFGQGTRLTVV.

This clonotype was counted a few times. The genes are TRBV7-9 and TRBJ1-1; 7 nucleotides agree with TRBD1. CDR3 size: 13 residues. Germline V gives CDR1 SEHNR, CDR2 FQNEAQ (reference sequence). The J segment lost 5 bases and the V segment lost 5 bases, leaving 5 bases of the junction unmatched. The CDR3 bases are TGTGCCAGCAGCAGGGACAGCGGGACTGAAGCTTTCTTT. It yields the protein CASSRDSGTEAFF.

The chain employs TRBV6-1 and TRBJ1-4; the D is unclear. Per germline, CDR1 MNHNS and CDR2 SASEGT. V was shortened by 6 bases and J by 5 bases, with 10 bases between the two germline ends. The CDR3 is made up of 13 amino acids. The CDR3 bases are TGTGCCAGCAGCCCGGGTTGGAATGAAAAACTGTTTTTT. Translated, it gives CASSPGWNEKLFF.

The sample holds one count of this clonotype. The rearrangement uses TRBV20-1 and TRBJ2-1; 16 bases match TRBD2. Germline V gives CDR1 DFQATT, CDR2 SNEGSKA (reference sequence). The junction had 2 bases not matched to a gene; V was cut back by 6 bases and J by 9 bases. The CDR3 contains 13 residues. The CDR3 region is CSAGTSGGAEQFF. The CDR3 bases are TGCAGTGCCGGGACTAGCGGGGGGGCTGAGCAGTTCTTC.